This T cell receptor (beta chain) was identified during a study of blood T cell repertoires in COVID-19. The CDR3 is 13 amino acids. V was clipped by 5 bases and J by 4 bases, with 11 bases between them. Under the authors' procedure: Amplifying reference gene primers gave estimates of nucleated cell counts. Profiled with immunoSEQ multiplex PCR; TCRdb holds only in-frame clones, not every one. V and J calls and clone size are as listed in that table; D and trimming were resolved from the DNA. Of about 150,000 clones in the sample, around 85% are singletons; the top ten hold roughly 4%. What was sequenced was peripheral blood. This clonotype was obtained from a woman in her sixties or seventies with acute or convalescent COVID-19. The chain recombines TRBV12-3 or TRBV12-4 with TRBJ1-2; D possibly corresponds to TRBD1 (5 bases). The CDR3 nucleotides read TGTGCCAGCAGTGGGGGACTGGGCTATGGCTACACCTTC. The encoded protein is CASSGGLGYGYTF.